The 15 T cell receptor beta chains below come from one sample, sequenced in a study of blood T cell repertoires in COVID-19. Clones were sequenced by immunoSEQ multiplex PCR, and TCRdb holds only the in-frame ones, with some missing. The sample consists of 140,000 to 150,000 clones, just over 85% of them appearing once. What was sequenced was PBMCs or T cells enriched from blood (not recorded which). These TCRs come from a man in his fifties who had recovered from COVID-19.

The chain has TRBV5-1 and TRBJ2-7; 7 bases match TRBD2. Trimming cost V 0 bases and J 5 bases; bases outside gene matches: 14. The CDR3 consists of 17 residues. Germline V lookup: CDR1 SGHRS, CDR2 YFSETQ. The CDR3 coding sequence is TGCGCCAGCAGCTTGGCCGGCAGGACTAGAAGTCTAGACGAGCAGTACGTC. Translation: CASSLAGRTRSLDEQYV.

The CDR3 is CASPLYTGELFF. Written as DNA, the CDR3 is TGTGCCAGCCCCCTTTACACCGGGGAGCTGTTTTTT. The gene calls are TRBV6-5 and TRBJ2-2; no definite D call. V gave up 8 bases and J gave up 3 bases, with 7 bases separating them. The CDR3 contains 12 residues. Germline values: CDR1 MNHEY, CDR2 SVGAGI.

The V call is TRBV7-9, the J call TRBJ1-2; D is unresolved. This CDR3 region has 15 residues. V was cut by 8 bases and J by 0 bases, with 16 bases left in between. Germline values: CDR1 SEHNR, CDR2 FQNEAQ (reference sequence). The CDR3 nucleotides read TGTGCCAGCTTTCGACCCGGAGGGACTAACTATGGCTACACCTTC. It encodes CASFRPGGTNYGYTF.

As regards this clone: Compared with germline, one end of the junction differs, possibly owing to a read error. The gene calls are TRBV11-3 and TRBJ2-7; D perhaps matches TRBD2 (6 bases). The CDR3 consists of 8 residues. CDR1 is SGHNT and CDR2 is YENEEA in the germline V gene. The CDR3 bases are TGTGCCGGAGGACTAACAGTTTTC. Protein product: CAGGLTVF. The variable domain in full, with the rest retrieved from reference TRBV11-3 and TRBJ2-7, is EAGVVQSPRYKIIEKKQPVAFWCNPISGHNTLYWYLQNLGQGPELLIRYENEEAVDDSQLPKDRFSAERLKGVDSTLKIQPAELGDSAVYLCAGGLTVFGPGTRLTVT.

A remark on this clone: Relative to the germline gene, one junction end is altered; a read error may explain this. This chain links TRBV28 with TRBJ1-5; no reliable D call. Germline CDR1 is MDHEN and CDR2 is SYDVKM. The CDR3 consists of 14 residues. CDR3: CASSLHGSYQPQHF. The CDR3 DNA sequence: TGTGCCAGCAGTTTGCACGGTAGCTATCAGCCCCAGCATTTT. Complete variable domain (other parts from reference TRBV28 and TRBJ1-5): DVKVTQSSRYLVKRTGEKVFLECVQDMDHENMFWYRQDPGLGLRLIYFSYDVKMKEKGDIPEGYSVSREKKERFSLILESASTNQTSMYLCASSLHGSYQPQHFGDGTRLSIL.

V and J are TRBV3-1 (or the pseudogene TRBV3-2) and TRBJ1-2; D is undetermined. The CDR3 contains 12 residues. V was trimmed by 4 bases and J by 4 bases, leaving 7 bases between them. Germline CDR1 and CDR2: LGHDT and YNNKEL (reference sequence). The CDR3 sequence: CASSRSGYGYTF. As DNA, the CDR3 is TGTGCCAGCAGCCGAAGCGGCTATGGCTACACCTTC.

V gene TRBV5-1 combines with J gene TRBJ1-2; D is unclear. Between the trimmed V and J ends, which lost 2 bases and 2 bases, there was a span of 7 bases. This CDR3 comprises 13 residues. The germline V gene has CDR1 SGHRS and CDR2 YFSETQ. CDR3 nucleotides: TGCGCCAGCAGCTTTCGGTACAACTATGGCTACACCTTC. Amino acid sequence: CASSFRYNYGYTF.

The genes are TRBV24-1 and TRBJ2-1; weak D call: TRBD2 (6 bases). The CDR3 is 16 residues long. V was clipped by 4 bases and J by 0 bases, with 12 bases between them. Germline-derived CDR1 and CDR2 are KGHDR and SFDVKD. The CDR3 DNA reads as TGTGCCACCAGTGACGTAGCGGAAAGCTCCTACAATGAGCAGTTCTTC. This codes for CATSDVAESSYNEQFF.

The chain recombines TRBV6-2 or TRBV6-3 with TRBJ1-6; 7 bases are a match to TRBD1. The CDR3 loop spans 16 amino acids. With V trimmed by 4 bases and J by 6 bases, 9 bases remained unmatched. Germline V gene sequence: CDR1 MNHEY, CDR2 SVGEGT. The CDR3 bases are TGTGCCAGCAGTTGGGGGCGCGGGACAGCTAATTCACCCCTCCACTTT. Amino acid sequence: CASSWGRGTANSPLHF.

Only a few counts were recorded for this clone. The chain's CDR3 is CASSPSGQVAGYTF. The CDR3, as DNA: TGTGCCAGCTCACCGTCCGGACAAGTTGCGGGCTACACCTTC. The rearrangement links TRBV18 to TRBJ1-2; a weak D match, TRBD1 (5 bases). The V gene's germline CDR1 is KGHSH and CDR2 LQKENI. This CDR3 comprises 14 residues. V shed 3 bases and J shed 8 bases, with 16 bases lying between them.

The chain recombines TRBV19 with TRBJ2-2; D possibly corresponds to TRBD1 (5 bases). V gave up 7 bases and J gave up 6 bases, with 15 bases separating them. The V gene's germline CDR1 is LNHDA and CDR2 SQIVND (reference sequence). CDR3 size: 14 residues. The CDR3 nucleotides read TGTGCCAGTACCCCAGGGAACACGGCCGGGGAGCTGTTTTTT. Its protein is CASTPGNTAGELFF.

The chain is built from TRBV5-1 and TRBJ1-3; TRBD1 matches 10 bases. Germline CDR1 is SGHRS and CDR2 is YFSETQ. The V segment lost 4 bases and the J segment 3 bases; nucleotides outside the gene matches: 10. The CDR3 is 17 residues long. This CDR3 is CASSPTPDRGHGNTIYF. CDR3 coding DNA: TGCGCCAGCAGCCCCACACCCGACAGGGGGCATGGAAACACCATATATTTT.

This chain uses TRBV5-4 with TRBJ1-3; 9 positions agree with TRBD1. The germline V gene encodes CDR1 SGHNT and CDR2 YYREEE (reference sequence). Losses at the gene ends were 4 bases for V and 0 bases for J; bases not matched to a gene: 8. This CDR3 is 17 amino acids long. CDR3: CASSTRTGAYSGNTIYF. Here the CDR3 DNA reads TGTGCCAGCAGCACCCGGACAGGGGCCTACTCTGGAAACACCATATATTTT.

The J gene is TRBJ1-5, the V gene TRBV7-9, with 8 bases fitting TRBD1. Germline CDR1 reads SEHNR; CDR2 reads FQNEAQ (reference sequence). The trim removed 1 base at V and 5 bases at J, leaving 10 bases unmatched. CDR3 length equals 17 residues. CDR3 in amino acids: CASSLGGTQGGYQPQHF. The CDR3 DNA sequence: TGTGCCAGCAGCTTAGGGGGTACACAGGGGGGCTATCAGCCCCAGCATTTT.

CDR3 coding DNA: TGCGCCAGCAGTTCCGCGGTGAGCAGTGGGTACGAGCAGTACTTC. It codes for CASSSAVSSGYEQYF. V usage is TRBV5-1 and J usage is TRBJ2-7; D is undetermined. The V end lost 5 bases, the J end lost 4 bases, and 19 bases lay between the germline ends. CDR3 size: 15 residues. Germline V gives CDR1 SGHRS, CDR2 YFSETQ. The full variable domain, with the rest looked up from reference TRBV5-1 and TRBJ2-7, is KAGVTQTPRYLIKTRGQQVTLSCSPISGHRSVSWYQQTPGQGLQFLFEYFSETQRNKGNFPGRFSGRQFSNSRSEMNVSTLELGDSALYLCASSSAVSSGYEQYFGPGTRLTVT.